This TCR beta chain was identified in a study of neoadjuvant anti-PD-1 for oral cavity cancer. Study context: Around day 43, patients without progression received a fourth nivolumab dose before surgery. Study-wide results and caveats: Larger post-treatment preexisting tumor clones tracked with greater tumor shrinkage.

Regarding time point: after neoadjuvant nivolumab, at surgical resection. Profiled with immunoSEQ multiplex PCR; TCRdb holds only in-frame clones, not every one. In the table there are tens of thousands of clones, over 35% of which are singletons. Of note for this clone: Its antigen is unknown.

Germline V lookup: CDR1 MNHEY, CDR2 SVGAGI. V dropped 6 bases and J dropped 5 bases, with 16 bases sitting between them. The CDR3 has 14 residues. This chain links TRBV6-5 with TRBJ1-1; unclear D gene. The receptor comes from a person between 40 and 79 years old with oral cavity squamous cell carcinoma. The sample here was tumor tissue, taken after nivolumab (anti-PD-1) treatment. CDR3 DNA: TGTGCCAGCAGGCCTACCTCGGTGGGGACTGAAGCTTTCTTT. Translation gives CASRPTSVGTEAFF.